This is a list of T cell receptor beta chains from one sample in a study of blood T cells in healthy people across ages. A single record per CDR3 protein comes from TCRdb applying MiXCR to the 5' RACE reads. The sample holds about a million distinct CDR3 sequences; around 48% are singletons and the top ten take roughly an eighth. The sequenced sample was blood. These receptors all stem from a man aged 25-45 years in good health. CDR3s include the opening cysteine and the closing phenylalanine or tryptophan. The D gene is left open where the match is weak. Part of the rows lack a size; the others show once, few, many or a class for expanded clones.

v_gene	abundance	d_gene	j_gene	CDR3aa	CDR3nt
TRBV7-6	NA	NA	TRBJ2-7	CASSHLDYEQYF	TGTGCCAGCAGCCACCTGGATTACGAGCAGTACTTC
TRBV2	NA	NA	TRBJ1-4	CASSAREGAEKLFF	TGTGCCAGCAGTGCCCGGGAAGGGGCTGAAAAACTGTTTTTT
TRBV27	many	NA	TRBJ2-1	CASSLIGNEQFF	TGTGCCAGCAGTTTAATTGGTAATGAGCAGTTCTTC
TRBV6-2/TRBV6-3	NA	TRBD1	TRBJ2-7	CASRPGQGSSYEQYF	TGTGCCAGCAGACCGGGACAGGGGAGCTCCTACGAGCAGTACTTC
TRBV3-1	NA	NA	TRBJ1-6	CASERGWNNSPLHF	TGTGCCAGCGAAAGGGGGTGGAATAATTCACCCCTCCACTTT
TRBV7-2	NA	NA	TRBJ2-3	CASSLGILNTQYF	TGTGCCAGCAGCCTGGGAATTCTTAATACGCAGTATTTT
TRBV11-2	NA	NA	TRBJ1-1	CASRGRIDTEAFF	TGTGCCAGCCGCGGGCGGATCGACACTGAAGCTTTCTTT
TRBV29-1	NA	NA	TRBJ1-1	CSVVEGLNTETFF	TGCAGCGTTGTGGAGGGGCTGAACACTGAAACTTTCTTT
TRBV7-9	NA	NA	TRBJ2-7	CASSVGQLNEQYF	TGTGCCAGCAGCGTCGGACAGTTGAATGAGCAGTACTTC
TRBV20-1	NA	NA	TRBJ2-6	CSARTLGQFTSGANVLTF	TGCAGTGCTAGAACCCTCGGACAGTTTACCTCTGGGGCCAACGTCCTGACTTTC
TRBV28	NA	TRBD1	TRBJ1-2	CASSQRDRDFANYGYTF	TGTGCCAGCAGTCAAAGGGACAGGGACTTTGCTAACTATGGCTACACCTTC
TRBV28	few	TRBD2	TRBJ2-1	CASAPRSLGTSGGALNADEQFF	TGTGCCAGCGCCCCTCGTTCTCTCGGGACTAGCGGGGGGGCGTTGAATGCCGATGAGCAGTTCTTC
TRBV2	NA	NA	TRBJ2-3	CASSMGGPSTDTQYF	TGTGCCAGCAGTATGGGCGGTCCTAGCACAGATACGCAGTATTTT
TRBV27	few	NA	TRBJ1-5	CASSFRSNQPQHF	TGTGCCAGCAGTTTTCGAAGCAATCAGCCCCAGCATTTT
TRBV5-1	NA	TRBD1	TRBJ2-1	CASSDGQGAVNEQFF	TGCGCCAGCAGCGACGGACAGGGGGCGGTCAATGAGCAGTTCTTC
TRBV2	NA	NA	TRBJ1-2	CASSDREHTF	TGTGCCAGCAGTGACAGGGAGCACACCTTC
TRBV15	NA	NA	TRBJ2-1	CATSRDQGRSYNEQFF	TGTGCCACCAGCAGAGATCAGGGGAGATCCTACAATGAGCAGTTCTTC
TRBV12-3/TRBV12-4	NA	TRBD1	TRBJ1-2	CASSLTGVNYGYTF	TGTGCCAGCAGTCTGACAGGGGTTAACTATGGCTACACCTTC
TRBV4-1	NA	NA	TRBJ1-4	CASSQEGQVPGKLFF	TGCGCCAGCAGCCAAGAAGGGCAGGTCCCCGGAAAACTGTTTTTT
TRBV5-6	few	TRBD2	TRBJ2-3	CASNIGPAGRSTDTQYF	TGTGCCAGCAACATCGGCCCAGCGGGGCGAAGCACAGATACGCAGTATTTT
TRBV5-1	NA	NA	TRBJ1-4	CASSALQGSGEKLFF	TGCGCCAGCAGCGCCTTACAGGGTTCCGGTGAAAAACTGTTTTTT
TRBV24-1	NA	TRBD1	TRBJ1-2	CATSDPTGVGYTF	TGTGCCACCAGTGATCCTACAGGGGTTGGCTACACCTTC
TRBV5-1	NA	NA	TRBJ2-1	CASSLAAAPSYNEQFF	TGCGCCAGCAGCTTAGCAGCGGCCCCCTCCTACAATGAGCAGTTCTTC
TRBV25-1	NA	NA	TRBJ2-5	CASSQLGTRQETQYF	TGTGCCAGCAGTCAACTAGGGACTCGTCAAGAGACCCAGTACTTC
TRBV5-5	few	TRBD1	TRBJ2-1	CASSPPGQFPFF	TGTGCCAGCAGTCCGCCGGGACAGTTCCCGTTCTTC
TRBV4-1	NA	NA	TRBJ2-1	CASSRLRNEQFF	TGCGCCAGCAGCCGCCTTCGGAATGAGCAGTTCTTC
TRBV5-1	NA	NA	TRBJ2-3	CASSLGGLRSSTDTQYF	TGCGCCAGCAGCTTGGGGGGACTGCGTTCTAGCACAGATACGCAGTATTTT
TRBV7-2	NA	NA	TRBJ1-2	CASSLAGRVYGYTF	TGTGCCAGCAGCTTAGCCGGCAGGGTTTATGGCTACACCTTC
TRBV6-2/TRBV6-3	many	NA	TRBJ2-3	CASSRGRETDTQYF	TGTGCCAGCAGTCGGGGCAGGGAAACAGATACGCAGTATTTT
TRBV28	NA	TRBD1	TRBJ2-1	CASSTQGWNEQFF	TGTGCCAGCAGTACACAGGGGTGGAATGAGCAGTTCTTC
TRBV27	NA	NA	TRBJ2-1	CASSFGAGFINEQFF	TGTGCCAGCAGTTTCGGGGCAGGGTTTATCAATGAGCAGTTCTTC
TRBV29-1	NA	NA	TRBJ2-5	CSVRAGVHNEQYF	TGCAGCGTTAGGGCAGGGGTTCACAATGAGCAGTACTTC
TRBV6-2/TRBV6-3	NA	NA	TRBJ1-1	CASERALQTPNTEAFF	TGTGCCAGCGAAAGGGCCCTACAGACCCCGAACACTGAAGCTTTCTTT
TRBV7-9	NA	NA	TRBJ2-6	CASSLSSGGPGANVLTF	TGTGCCAGCAGCTTAAGCAGTGGGGGGCCTGGGGCCAACGTCCTGACTTTC
TRBV6-1	NA	TRBD1	TRBJ1-2	CASSEETGGFYGYTF	TGTGCCAGCAGTGAGGAAACAGGGGGCTTCTATGGCTACACCTTC
TRBV2	NA	TRBD1	TRBJ1-2	CASTQTGADNYGYTF	TGTGCCAGCACTCAGACAGGGGCCGACAACTATGGCTACACCTTC
TRBV2	NA	NA	TRBJ1-2	CASTLGGYGYTF	TGTGCCAGCACCCTTGGTGGCTATGGCTACACCTTC
TRBV2	few	NA	TRBJ2-7	CASSDPIIGGSYEQYF	TGTGCCAGCAGTGACCCTATTATAGGTGGCTCCTACGAGCAGTACTTC
TRBV6-6	few	NA	TRBJ2-1	CASSYGDTPYNEQFF	TGTGCCAGCAGTTACGGGGACACCCCTTACAATGAGCAGTTCTTC
TRBV28	NA	TRBD2	TRBJ2-2	CAGGLAGGRTGELFF	TGTGCCGGAGGACTAGCGGGGGGGCGGACCGGGGAGCTGTTTTTT
TRBV9	NA	NA	TRBJ1-4	CASSVSGEKLFF	TGTGCCAGCAGCGTTTCGGGTGAAAAACTGTTTTTT
TRBV4-1	few	NA	TRBJ2-1	CASSPGKGVSPYNEQFF	TGCGCCAGCAGCCCTGGGAAGGGCGTCTCCCCCTACAATGAGCAGTTCTTC
TRBV29-1	NA	NA	TRBJ2-3	CSVPGGQSTDTQYF	TGCAGCGTCCCAGGGGGGCAGAGCACAGATACGCAGTATTTT
TRBV6-5	NA	NA	TRBJ2-3	CASSYSPRAETDTQYF	TGTGCCAGCAGTTACTCACCCCGGGCTGAAACAGATACGCAGTATTTT
TRBV24-1	NA	NA	TRBJ2-4	CATSDHREQNIQYF	TGTGCCACCAGTGATCACCGGGAGCAAAACATTCAGTACTTC
TRBV6-2/TRBV6-3	NA	NA	TRBJ1-1	CASSYGGRTEAFF	TGTGCCAGCAGTTACGGGGGAAGGACTGAAGCTTTCTTT
TRBV20-1	few	TRBD1	TRBJ1-2	CSAQTGVNYGYTF	TGCAGTGCGCAAACAGGGGTGAACTATGGCTACACCTTC
TRBV5-1	NA	TRBD1	TRBJ2-5	CASKQTGEQYF	TGCGCCAGCAAGCAGACAGGGGAGCAGTACTTC
TRBV7-2	NA	TRBD1	TRBJ2-7	CASSPYALGSLGDSSYEQYF	TGTGCCAGCAGCCCATACGCTTTAGGATCTCTAGGGGACAGCTCCTACGAGCAGTACTTC